The 11 T cell receptor beta chains below all came from one sample that was sequenced in a study of blood T cell repertoires in COVID-19. Only in-frame clones appear in the TCRdb table, and some are missing; sequencing was by immunoSEQ multiplex PCR. The sample lists over 200,000 clones, around 90% occurring once. The sequencing input was peripheral blood. The receptors come from a man aged 60 to 75 who had recovered from COVID-19.

This rearrangement joins TRBV7-8 to TRBJ1-2; 12 positions match TRBD1. The CDR3 spans 14 residues. Per the germline V gene, CDR1 is SGHVS and CDR2 is FQNEAQ. The trim removed 4 bases at V and 7 bases at J, leaving 4 bases unmatched. The CDR3 DNA is TGTGCCAGCAGCTCGGGACAGGGGGCGCCTGGCTACACCTTC. Translation gives CASSSGQGAPGYTF.

The table lists this clone with a few counts. This chain uses TRBV6-1 with TRBJ2-3; no reliable D call. The germline V gene encodes CDR1 MNHNS and CDR2 SASEGT. The CDR3 runs to 12 residues. Trimming stripped 3 bases from V and 2 bases from J, with 3 bases between. The DNA for the CDR3 is TGTGCCAGCAGTGAGGCCACAGATACGCAGTATTTT. It specifies CASSEATDTQYF.

The chain links TRBV5-6 to TRBJ1-2, with TRBD1 matching 7 bases. CDR3 length equals 15 residues. Germline loops: CDR1 SGHDT, CDR2 YYEEEE. J lost 4 bases, V lost 0 bases, and 6 bases had no gene match. This CDR3 reads CASSLEDRATYGYTF. As DNA, the CDR3 is TGTGCCAGCAGCTTGGAAGACAGGGCGACCTATGGCTACACCTTC.

The CDR3 DNA follows: TGTGCCACCAGCCGGCCACCGACAGTTTACAATGAGCAGTTCTTC. Translating gives CATSRPPTVYNEQFF. The V call is TRBV15, the J call TRBJ2-1, with D tentatively TRBD1 (5 bases). The V gene lost 5 bases and the J gene lost 4 bases, with 15 bases spanning the gap. CDR3 size: 15 residues. From germline, CDR1 is LNHNV and CDR2 YYDKDF (reference sequence).

The V call is TRBV9, the J call TRBJ1-3; D may be TRBD1 (5 bases). Germline V gene lookup returns CDR1 SGDLS and CDR2 YYNGEE. The V end lost 5 bases, the J end lost 0 bases, and 12 bases lay between the germline ends. The CDR3 covers 15 residues. CDR3 coding DNA: TGTGCCAGCAGAACAGGCCTTTCCTCTGGAAACACCATATATTTT. Amino acids: CASRTGLSSGNTIYF.

This clone was observed a single time. The CDR3 DNA sequence: TGTGCCAGCAGCCCTCCTCTCAGGGGAGCTTTCTTT. It translates to CASSPPLRGAFF. The chain recombines TRBV7-9 with TRBJ1-1, with D possibly TRBD1 on 6 matching bases. The germline V and J ends were trimmed by 5 bases and 10 bases, with 14 bases remaining between them. CDR1 is SEHNR and CDR2 is FQNEAQ in the germline V gene (reference sequence). This CDR3 region has 12 residues.

This chain connects TRBV29-1 to TRBJ2-5; a weak D match, TRBD2 (6 bases). This CDR3 is 13 amino acids long. Deletions cut 7 bases from V and 4 bases from J, with 16 bases between. Germline V gene lookup returns CDR1 SQVTM and CDR2 ANQGSEA. CDR3 nucleotides: TGCAGCGCTGGGGGAGGAGACGGAGAGACCCAGTACTTC. Protein: CSAGGGDGETQYF.

CDR3 in DNA: TGTGCCAGCAAACGAGGCGGGATTTCGAATTCACCCCTCCACTTT. Its protein is CASKRGGISNSPLHF. The V and J genes are TRBV5-4 and TRBJ1-6; D is undetermined. V shed 6 bases and J shed 7 bases, with 17 bases lying between them. The CDR3 extends over 15 amino acids. The germline CDR1 and CDR2 sequences are SGHNT and YYREEE (reference sequence).

The chain employs TRBV29-1 and TRBJ1-6, with TRBD1 matching over 9 bases. Germline assignment: CDR1 SQVTM and CDR2 ANQGSEA. There are 14 residues in the CDR3. The ends lost 4 bases at V and 7 bases at J; junction bases unmatched: 5. Written as DNA, the CDR3 is TGCAGCGTTGCGGCGGACAGGGGCAATTCACCCCTCCACTTT. It yields the protein CSVAADRGNSPLHF.

J is TRBJ2-7 and V is TRBV2; 8 nucleotides match TRBD1. CDR3 size: 15 residues. V was clipped by 3 bases and J by 3 bases; unmatched bases: 7. CDR1 and CDR2 (germline): SNHLY, FYNNEI. For the CDR3, the DNA is TGTGCCAGCAGTGATCCCGACAGGGGACTCTACGAGCAGTACTTC. Its translation: CASSDPDRGLYEQYF.

The chain employs TRBV7-9 and TRBJ2-3; possible D gene TRBD2, 6 bases. CDR1 SEHNR and CDR2 FQNEAQ come from the germline V gene (reference sequence). This CDR3 spans 16 amino acids. V was pared by 1 base and J by 4 bases, with 15 bases between. The CDR3 spells CASSLVRDWGADTQYF. CDR3 sequence (DNA): TGTGCCAGCAGCTTAGTCAGGGACTGGGGAGCAGATACGCAGTATTTT.